The rows below give T cell receptor beta chains drawn from one sample of a study of blood T cell repertoires in COVID-19. The protocol was immunoSEQ multiplex PCR, while the TCRdb copy is restricted to in-frame clones and leaves out a portion. The sample includes around 190,000 clones, roughly 84% of them seen just once. Specimen: peripheral blood. The source is a man aged 45-65 years with COVID-19, enrolled during active disease. Both conserved end residues are part of each CDR3. A D gene is named only where the DNA matches it firmly. Only part of the rows carry a size: once, few, many, or a class if the clone is expanded.

J gene,V gene,clone size,D gene,CDR3 protein,CDR3 DNA
TRBJ2-7,TRBV24-1,.,TRBD2,CATSDLAGVDVCYEQYF,TGTGCCACCAGTGATTTGGCGGGAGTGGACGTCTGCTACGAGCAGTACTTC
TRBJ2-5,TRBV10-2,.,TRBD2,CASSKLAGKETQYF,TGCGCCAGCAGCAAGCTAGCGGGCAAAGAGACCCAGTACTTC
TRBJ2-3,TRBV24-1,.,TRBD2,CATSGGSGGPALSDTQYF,TGTGCCACCAGTGGGGGTAGCGGGGGGCCGGCGCTGTCAGATACGCAGTATTTT
TRBJ2-2,TRBV6-1,.,TRBD2,CASSGVAGGMNTGELFF,TGTGCCAGCAGTGGGGTAGCGGGAGGCATGAACACCGGGGAGCTGTTTTTT
TRBJ2-1,TRBV4-2,.,TRBD2,CASSPPGGRINEQFF,TGTGCCAGCAGCCCCCCGGGGGGTAGGATCAATGAGCAGTTCTTC
TRBJ2-1,TRBV5-8,.,TRBD2,CASSHLAGGSNEQFF,TGTGCCAGCAGCCATCTAGCGGGAGGGTCCAATGAGCAGTTCTTC
TRBJ2-1,TRBV7-9,once,TRBD2,CASSSGLAGGPSSYNEQFF,TGTGCCAGCAGCTCCGGACTAGCGGGAGGCCCAAGCTCCTACAATGAGCAGTTCTTC
TRBJ2-3,TRBV2,.,TRBD1,CASRGGVAATDTQYF,TGTGCCAGCAGAGGGGGCGTTGCGGCCACAGATACGCAGTATTTT
TRBJ1-3,TRBV19,.,.,CASSTGAGNTIYF,TGTGCCAGTAGTACGGGGGCTGGAAACACCATATATTTT
TRBJ2-2,TRBV27,.,TRBD2,CASSARGGTGELFF,TGTGCCAGCAGTGCGCGGGGGGGCACCGGGGAGCTGTTTTTT
TRBJ1-6,TRBV14,.,TRBD1,CASSPLTGSPFNSPLHF,TGTGCCAGCAGCCCTCTGACAGGGTCGCCCTTTAATTCACCCCTCCACTTT
TRBJ1-2,TRBV3-1/TRBV3-2,.,TRBD1,CASTDRGRDGYTF,TGTGCCAGCACGGACAGGGGGCGCGATGGCTACACCTTC
TRBJ2-7,TRBV7-3,.,.,CASSYLQREAYEQYF,TGTGCCAGCAGCTACTTACAGAGGGAGGCCTACGAGCAGTACTTC
TRBJ2-6,TRBV7-8,.,.,CASRYRGGANVLTF,TGTGCCAGCAGATATAGAGGGGGGGCCAACGTCCTGACTTTC
TRBJ2-5,TRBV9,.,TRBD2,CASSVTGSGPRETQYF,TGTGCCAGCAGCGTAACGGGTAGCGGGCCACGAGAGACCCAGTACTTC
TRBJ2-1,TRBV18,.,TRBD2,CASSPGLAGVSNEQFF,TGTGCCAGCTCACCTGGGCTAGCGGGAGTAAGCAATGAGCAGTTCTTC
TRBJ2-7,TRBV6-2/TRBV6-3,.,.,CASSYSIREQYF,TGTGCCAGCAGTTACTCGATTCGGGAGCAGTACTTC
TRBJ1-3,TRBV2,.,.,CASRSRGATGNTIYF,TGTGCCAGCCGCAGCCGGGGGGCAACTGGAAACACCATATATTTT
TRBJ1-5,TRBV20-1,.,TRBD1,CSASLADRAYNQPQHF,TGCAGTGCTAGTCTCGCCGACAGGGCATACAATCAGCCCCAGCATTTT
TRBJ2-7,TRBV5-6,.,TRBD1,CASSLWDSTYEQYF,TGTGCCAGCAGCTTGTGGGACAGCACTTACGAGCAGTACTTC
TRBJ2-5,TRBV4-3,.,.,CASSPLGGGRETQYF,TGCGCCAGCAGCCCCTTGGGCGGGGGCAGGGAGACCCAGTACTTC
TRBJ1-5,TRBV5-5,few,TRBD1,CASSLVAQGGLGNQPQHF,TGTGCCAGCAGCTTAGTCGCACAGGGGGGTCTTGGCAATCAGCCCCAGCATTTT
TRBJ2-7,TRBV5-5,once,TRBD1,CASSWGQRSSYEQYF,TGTGCCAGCAGCTGGGGACAGAGAAGCTCCTACGAGCAGTACTTC
TRBJ2-3,TRBV5-1,.,TRBD2,CASSLGPGLAGGQDTQYF,TGCGCCAGCAGCTTGGGGCCGGGACTAGCGGGAGGGCAAGATACGCAGTATTTT
TRBJ2-7,TRBV5-1,.,TRBD1,CASSPGQGNHEQYF,TGCGCCAGCAGCCCGGGACAGGGGAACCACGAGCAGTACTTC
TRBJ1-4,TRBV6-5,few,TRBD1,CASSYSGQGNEKLFF,TGTGCCAGCAGTTACTCGGGACAGGGGAATGAAAAACTGTTTTTT
TRBJ1-2,TRBV4-1,few,.,CASSQVGGYTF,TGCGCCAGCAGCCAAGTCGGTGGCTACACCTTC
TRBJ2-7,TRBV9,.,TRBD1,CASTRHPLGGTGSGEQYF,TGTGCCAGCACGCGTCATCCCCTCGGGGGGACAGGGTCTGGAGAGCAGTACTTC
TRBJ2-7,TRBV12-3/TRBV12-4,.,.,CASSLEGHRQYF,TGTGCCAGCAGTTTAGAGGGACATCGGCAGTACTTC